One sample yielded the 28 T cell receptor beta chains listed below, sequenced in a study of cytomegalovirus exposure and HLA in healthy donors. PCR was performed using 60 Vbeta and 13 Jbeta primers. Some clones are missing from TCRdb's copy, which holds only in-frame ones; the method was immunoSEQ multiplex PCR. The table shows over 95,000 clones, with over 65% occurring only once. The material sequenced was PBMCs. The receptors here all came from a female donor in good health and CMV-seronegative.

This sequence joins TRBV7-8 and TRBJ1-2, with TRBD1 matching over 12 bases. CDR3 length: 15 amino acids. V lost 4 bases and J lost 5; bases outside the gene matches: 5. From germline, CDR1 is SGHVS and CDR2 FQNEAQ. The DNA of the CDR3 is TGTGCCAGCAGCTCGGGACAGGGGGCAAAATATGGCTACACCTTC. Amino acid sequence: CASSSGQGAKYGYTF.

V is TRBV5-8 and J is TRBJ2-7, with 7 nucleotides matching TRBD1. Germline CDR1 reads SGHTS; CDR2 reads YDEGEE. This CDR3 is 13 amino acids long. The V segment lost 2 bases and the J segment 2 bases; nucleotides outside the gene matches: 1. For the CDR3, the DNA is TGTGCCAGCAGCTTAGACAGGGCCTACGAGCAGTACTTC. As protein: CASSLDRAYEQYF.

The chain links TRBV7-2 to TRBJ2-7; no definite D call. Germline lookup yields CDR1 SGHTA and CDR2 FQGNSA. The CDR3 loop spans 15 amino acids. V lost 7 bases and J 3 bases, leaving 19 bases between the germline ends. CDR3: CASILEFEVGYEQYF. In nucleotides, the CDR3 is TGTGCCAGCATCCTGGAGTTCGAGGTGGGCTACGAGCAGTACTTC.

There are a few counts of this clone. The gene calls are TRBV6-1 and TRBJ1-5; 9 positions agree with TRBD1. Germline loops: CDR1 MNHNS, CDR2 SASEGT. This CDR3 comprises 13 residues. Trimming took 10 bases from V and 5 from J; bases not matched to a gene: 6. The CDR3 spells CATGDREHQPQHF. The CDR3 DNA is TGTGCCACCGGGGACAGGGAGCATCAGCCCCAGCATTTT.

The J gene is TRBJ2-1, the V gene TRBV30; D gene ambiguous. This CDR3 is built from 16 residues. Germline V CDR1 and CDR2: GTSNPN, SVGIG (reference sequence). The germline V and J ends were trimmed by 0 bases and 9 bases, with 21 bases remaining between them. In DNA form, the CDR3 reads TGTGCCTGGAGTGTAGACTTCGACTTCAGCTTTGGTGAGCAGTTCTTC. This translates into CAWSVDFDFSFGEQFF. Full variable domain (remainder filled in from reference TRBV30 and TRBJ2-1): SQTIHQWPATLVQPVGSPLSLECTVEGTSNPNLYWYRQAAGRGLQLLFYSVGIGQISSEVPQNLSASRPQDRQFILSSKKLLLSDSGFYLCAWSVDFDFSFGEQFFGPGTRLTVL.

The V gene is TRBV19, the J gene TRBJ1-2; TRBD1 is a possible D gene (6 bases). Looked up from germline, CDR1 is LNHDA and CDR2 is SQIVND (reference sequence). The CDR3 consists of 14 residues. Between the trimmed V and J ends, which lost 4 bases and 2 bases, there was a span of 11 bases. The CDR3 nucleotides are TGTGCCAGTAGTACAGGGGAACAGAACTATGGCTACACCTTC. This translates into CASSTGEQNYGYTF.

This chain links TRBV27 with TRBJ2-6, with D perhaps TRBD2 (5 bases). This CDR3 comprises 18 residues. Trimming stripped 7 bases from V and 0 bases from J, with 19 bases between. Germline V gene data show CDR1 as MNHEY and CDR2 as SMNVEV (reference sequence). The CDR3 DNA reads TGTGCCAGCAAAAGGGCCGTCGGGGTTAGCTCTGGGGCCAACGTCCTGACTTTC. Translation: CASKRAVGVSSGANVLTF.

The chain has TRBV19 and TRBJ1-5; D call uncertain. V was clipped by 1 base and J by 0 bases, with 13 bases between them. In germline, CDR1 is LNHDA, CDR2 SQIVND (reference sequence). The CDR3 length is 17 residues. CDR3 coding DNA: TGTGCCAGTAGTATAGCCCATCAGGCGTATAGCAATCAGCCCCAGCATTTT. This gives the protein CASSIAHQAYSNQPQHF.

The V call is TRBV6-1, the J call TRBJ1-3; TRBD1 might be the D (6 bases). Per the germline V gene, CDR1 is MNHNS and CDR2 is SASEGT. The CDR3 is 15 residues long. The V gene lost 7 bases and the J gene lost 1 base, with 14 bases spanning the gap. CDR3 in amino acids: CASKTTGSSGNTIYF. CDR3 DNA: TGTGCCAGCAAAACGACAGGTTCTTCTGGAAACACCATATATTTT.

The rearrangement joins TRBV9 to TRBJ1-5; D is perhaps TRBD1 (6 bases). V lost 0 bases to trimming and J lost 6 bases, with 13 bases between them. The CDR3 contains 15 residues. CDR1 SGDLS and CDR2 YYNGEE come from the germline V gene. The CDR3 DNA is TGTGCCAGCAGCGTAGACCCAATGGGGGCTCAGCCCCAGCATTTT. This encodes CASSVDPMGAQPQHF.

The chain employs TRBV10-3 and TRBJ2-2, with a possible D match to TRBD2 (5 bases). V was shortened by 3 bases and J by 1 base, with 6 bases between the two germline ends. Germline V gives CDR1 ENHRY, CDR2 SYGVKD. This CDR3 spans 14 amino acids. CDR3 DNA sequence: TGTGCCATCAGTGAACGGGGGAACACCGGGGAGCTGTTTTTT. Translated, it gives CAISERGNTGELFF.

As for this clone: The junction departs from germline at one end; a sequencing error may be responsible. At the DNA level, this CDR3 is encoded by other sequences in the same sample as well. The chain employs TRBV10-2 and TRBJ1-1; D perhaps matches TRBD1 (5 bases). This CDR3 spans 15 amino acids. Looked up from germline, CDR1 is WSHSY and CDR2 is SAAADI. The CDR3 reads CASSEFGGANTEAFF. DNA of the CDR3: TGCGCCAGCAGTGAATTCGGGGGAGCCAACACTGAAGCCTTCTTT.

This chain's CDR3 is CASSSLPGGGNEQFF. CDR3 sequence (DNA): TGTGCCAGCAGCTCACTCCCCGGCGGTGGCAATGAGCAGTTCTTC. The chain carries TRBV7-7 and TRBJ2-1; D gene unclear. Germline values: CDR1 SSHAT, CDR2 FNYEAQ (reference sequence). CDR3 length equals 15 residues. V lost 4 bases and J 6 bases, leaving 16 bases between the germline ends.

J is TRBJ2-7 and V is TRBV30; tentatively, D is TRBD2 (6 bases). Germline V gene sequence: CDR1 GTSNPN, CDR2 SVGIG (reference sequence). This CDR3 region has 13 residues. Between the trimmed V and J ends, which lost 2 bases and 7 bases, there was a span of 15 bases. The CDR3 protein is CAWSLGGFGEQYF. CDR3 nucleotide sequence: TGTGCCTGGAGTTTGGGGGGTTTTGGGGAGCAGTACTTC.

As to this clone: The same CDR3 can be traced to other DNA sequences in this sample. The rearrangement joins TRBV5-1 to TRBJ1-1, with TRBD1 matching 7 bases. The V gene's germline CDR1 is SGHRS and CDR2 YFSETQ. This CDR3 region has 14 residues. Trimming removed 4 bases from V and 2 bases from J; junction bases left unmatched: 5. CDR3 in amino acids: CASSPGDRNTEAFF. CDR3 DNA: TGCGCCAGCAGCCCGGGGGACAGAAACACTGAAGCTTTCTTT.

This sequence joins TRBV21-1 and TRBJ2-7; no check of the table's D call, TRBD2, against the DNA was made. TRBV21-1 is recorded as a pseudogene. CDR3 length: 15 residues. CDR3 in amino acids: CASSNQAVRPYEQYF. The CDR3 DNA is TGTGCCAGCAGCAATCAAGCGGTAAGGCCTTACGAGCAGTACTTC.

This clone was found a few times. The chain combines TRBV2 with TRBJ1-4, with 10 bases matching TRBD1. With V trimmed by 6 bases and J by 3 bases, 4 bases remained unmatched. This CDR3 is built from 15 residues. In germline, CDR1 is SNHLY, CDR2 FYNNEI. The CDR3 DNA follows: TGTGCCAGCAGGCCGGGACAGGGGTCTAATGAAAAACTGTTTTTT. Its protein product is CASRPGQGSNEKLFF.

The sample holds one count of this clone. This sequence joins TRBV10-3 and TRBJ2-5, with TRBD2 matching over 10 bases. CDR3 size: 17 residues. Germline V CDR1 and CDR2: ENHRY, SYGVKD. J was trimmed by 5 bases and V by 3 bases; bases with no gene match: 12. CDR3 nucleotide sequence: TGTGCCATCAGTGACCCGCCTAGCGGGGGAAACCGGGAGACCCAGTACTTC. Its translation is CAISDPPSGGNRETQYF.

Here the CDR3 reads CASSPLSGGAVEQFF. The CDR3 DNA follows: TGTGCCAGCAGCCCTCTTAGCGGGGGGGCGGTTGAGCAGTTCTTC. The chain links TRBV5-6 to TRBJ2-1, with 11 bases fitting TRBD2. CDR3 length: 15 amino acids. Germline V gene lookup returns CDR1 SGHDT and CDR2 YYEEEE. V was pared by 4 bases and J by 9 bases, with 9 bases of the junction left unmatched.

J is TRBJ2-1 and V is TRBV4-3, with TRBD2 identical over 10 bases. Trimming took 1 base from V and 5 from J; bases not matched to a gene: 8. CDR1 is LGHNA, CDR2 YSLEER, per germline. The CDR3 runs 17 residues. The CDR3 DNA reads TGCGCCAGCAGCCAAGGAAGCGGGGGGGCTGCCCACAATGAGCAGTTCTTC. Protein product: CASSQGSGGAAHNEQFF.

V gene TRBV7-8 combines with J gene TRBJ2-3; 8 positions match TRBD2. The CDR3 is 15 amino acids. Germline CDR1 SGHVS, CDR2 FQNEAQ. V gave up 4 bases and J gave up 4 bases; unmatched junction bases: 7. As DNA, the CDR3 is TGTGCCAGCAGCTCCCCGGGGGGGGGCGCAGATACGCAGTATTTT. Its translation is CASSSPGGGADTQYF.

The V gene is TRBV15, the J gene TRBJ1-2, with D possibly matching TRBD1 (5 bases). V was shortened by 2 bases and J by 6 bases, with 10 bases between the two germline ends. Germline V gene data show CDR1 as LNHNV and CDR2 as YYDKDF (reference sequence). The CDR3 consists of 13 residues. CDR3 in amino acids: CATSRLIGDGYTF. Written as DNA, the CDR3 is TGTGCCACCAGCAGACTCATAGGGGATGGCTACACCTTC.

V usage is TRBV11-2 and J usage is TRBJ2-3, with 9 bases lining up with TRBD2. CDR1 and CDR2 (germline): SGHAT, FQNNGV. Trimming cost V 4 bases and J 6 bases; bases outside gene matches: 8. This CDR3 has 15 amino acids. This CDR3 is CASSSLLAGYDTQYF. In nucleotides, the CDR3 is TGTGCCAGCAGCTCTCTGCTAGCGGGGTATGATACGCAGTATTTT.

This clone has just one count. This chain joins TRBV7-6 and TRBJ2-7; TRBD2 matches 7 bases. Germline CDR1 and CDR2: SGHVS and FNYEAQ. After removal of 5 bases from V and 2 bases from J, the junction contained 6 bases not matched to a gene. The CDR3 has 14 residues. CDR3: CASSPGGFAYEQYF. In DNA form, the CDR3 reads TGTGCCAGCAGCCCCGGGGGGTTCGCCTACGAGCAGTACTTC.

This chain connects TRBV19 to TRBJ1-1; D might be TRBD1 (6 bases). CDR3 size: 15 residues. Germline CDR1 reads LNHDA; CDR2 reads SQIVND (reference sequence). Trimming removed 4 bases from V and 6 bases from J, with 18 bases in between. The DNA for the CDR3 is TGTGCCAGTAGTACCAGACAGGCCTCGGGATCTGAAGCTTTCTTT. This encodes CASSTRQASGSEAFF.

This chain connects TRBV28 to TRBJ2-2; D possibly corresponds to TRBD2 (5 bases). This CDR3 is built from 13 residues. CDR1 and CDR2 from the germline V gene are MDHEN and SYDVKM. The CDR3 protein is CPGGRFGTGELFF. CDR3 nucleotide sequence: TGTCCGGGTGGGAGATTCGGCACCGGGGAGCTGTTTTTT.

This clone was seen a few times. The chain uses TRBV10-2 and TRBJ1-1; D is undetermined. The V end lost 7 bases, the J end lost 1 base, and 10 bases lay between the germline ends. Germline V lookup: CDR1 WSHSY, CDR2 SAAADI. The CDR3 spans 13 residues. Here the CDR3 DNA reads TGCGCCAGCACCGAGGAGGGGAACACTGAAGCTTTCTTT. Translated: CASTEEGNTEAFF.

The V gene is TRBV6-1, the J gene TRBJ1-1, with 7 nucleotides matching TRBD1. Germline V gene data show CDR1 as MNHNS and CDR2 as SASEGT. CDR3 length: 15 residues. V trimming: 3 bases; J trimming: 2 bases; junction bases outside the gene matches: 6. This CDR3 reads CASSDGTAANTEAFF. Here the CDR3 DNA reads TGTGCCAGCAGTGACGGGACAGCCGCTAACACTGAAGCTTTCTTT.